This TCR beta chain is from a study of OX40 agonist ivuxolimab in advanced cancers. As for the study in general: At doses from 0.01 to 10 mg/kg, patients were given intravenous ivuxolimab every 2 weeks.

Profiling relied on immunoSEQ multiplex PCR, and the TCRdb table lists in-frame clones only, not all of them. The table includes under 85,000 clones, about 73% detected once. Of note for this clone: Its specificity is unknown.

Study observations and caveats: Partial responders treated at 0.1-3.0 mg/kg exhibited clonal expansion among the lowest measured.

CDR1 is LNHDA and CDR2 is SQIVND in the germline V gene (reference sequence). The V gene lost 5 bases and the J gene lost 4 bases, with 17 bases spanning the gap. The CDR3 runs to 15 residues. V is TRBV19 and J is TRBJ2-5; D possibly matches TRBD1 or TRBD2 (5 bases each). The source is an adult with an advanced solid tumor such as melanoma, head and neck, liver or kidney cancer. The source material was CD4+ or CD8+ T cells sorted from blood, sampled in a trial of the OX40 agonist ivuxolimab. CDR3 nucleotides: TGTGCCAGTAGTCCCCGCCAGGGTGGGGGAGAGACCCAGTACTTC. It translates to CASSPRQGGGETQYF.